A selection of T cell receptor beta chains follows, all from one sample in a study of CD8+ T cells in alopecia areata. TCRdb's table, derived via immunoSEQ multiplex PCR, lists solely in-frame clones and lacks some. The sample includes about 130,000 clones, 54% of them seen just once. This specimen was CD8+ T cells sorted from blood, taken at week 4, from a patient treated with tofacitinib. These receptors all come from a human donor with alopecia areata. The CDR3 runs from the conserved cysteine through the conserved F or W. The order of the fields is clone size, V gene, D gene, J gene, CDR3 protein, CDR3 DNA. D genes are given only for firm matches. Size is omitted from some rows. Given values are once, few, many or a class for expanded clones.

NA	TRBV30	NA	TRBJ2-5	CAWSRDLKETQYF	TGTGCCTGGAGTCGGGACTTAAAAGAGACCCAGTACTTC
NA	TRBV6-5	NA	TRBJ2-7	CASSYQGSSYEQYF	TGTGCCAGCAGTTACCAGGGTAGCTCCTACGAGCAGTACTTC
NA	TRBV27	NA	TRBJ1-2	CASSGRDTANYGYTF	TGTGCCAGCAGTGGCCGGGACACCGCTAACTATGGCTACACCTTC
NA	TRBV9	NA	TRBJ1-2	CASSATGSPYGYTF	TGTGCCAGCAGCGCCACAGGGAGCCCCTATGGCTACACCTTC
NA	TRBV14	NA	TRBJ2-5	CASSQVRYPQETQYF	TGTGCCAGCAGCCAAGTTCGGTACCCCCAAGAGACCCAGTACTTC
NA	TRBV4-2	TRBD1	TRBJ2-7	CASSIPGQGPEQYF	TGTGCCAGCAGTATTCCGGGACAGGGGCCGGAGCAGTACTTC
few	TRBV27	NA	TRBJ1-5	CASSLGSGARGVQPQHF	TGTGCCAGCAGTTTGGGATCAGGGGCGCGTGGGGTTCAGCCCCAGCATTTT
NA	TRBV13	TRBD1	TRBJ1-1	CASSSTGTGNTEAFF	TGTGCCAGCAGCTCCACCGGGACAGGCAACACTGAAGCTTTCTTT
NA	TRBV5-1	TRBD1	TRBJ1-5	CASSSGTGDNQPQHF	TGCGCCAGCAGCTCCGGGACAGGTGATAATCAGCCCCAGCATTTT
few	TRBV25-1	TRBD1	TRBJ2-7	CASGVTGYYEQYF	TGTGCCAGCGGAGTGACAGGGTACTACGAGCAGTACTTC
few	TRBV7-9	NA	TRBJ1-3	CASRSPWAGNTIYF	TGTGCCAGCAGATCCCCCTGGGCTGGAAACACCATATATTTT
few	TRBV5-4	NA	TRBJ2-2	CASSSRTSPGELFF	TGTGCCAGCAGCTCCCGGACAAGCCCCGGGGAGCTGTTTTTT
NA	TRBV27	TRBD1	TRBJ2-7	CASSTRTGTYEQYF	TGTGCCAGCAGTACAAGGACAGGGACCTACGAGCAGTACTTC
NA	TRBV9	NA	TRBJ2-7	CASSPRVGNNEQYF	TGTGCCAGCAGCCCTAGGGTAGGGAATAACGAGCAGTACTTC
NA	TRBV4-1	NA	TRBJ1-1	CASSQDGYTEAFF	TGCGCCAGCAGCCAAGATGGATACACTGAAGCTTTCTTT
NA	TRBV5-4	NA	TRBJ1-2	CASSRGYGALGYTF	TGTGCCAGCAGCCGGGGGTATGGAGCCCTTGGCTACACCTTC
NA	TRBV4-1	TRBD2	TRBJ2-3	CASSQDLAGGTDTQYF	TGTGCCAGCAGCCAAGATCTAGCGGGGGGCACAGATACGCAGTATTTT
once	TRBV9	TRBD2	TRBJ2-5	CASSVTGGALETQYF	TGTGCCAGCAGCGTAACCGGGGGGGCCTTAGAGACCCAGTACTTC
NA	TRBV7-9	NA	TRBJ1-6	CASTLSGGSYNSPLHF	TGTGCCAGCACCTTATCCGGGGGCTCCTATAATTCACCCCTCCACTTT
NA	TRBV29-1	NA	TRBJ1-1	CSVVGAEAFF	TGCAGCGTTGTAGGGGCTGAAGCTTTCTTT
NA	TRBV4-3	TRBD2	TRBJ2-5	CASSQGTSGGSETQYF	TGCGCCAGCAGCCAAGGGACTAGCGGGGGCTCGGAGACCCAGTACTTC
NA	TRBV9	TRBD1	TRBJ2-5	CASSVGADRGYGETQYF	TGTGCCAGCAGCGTAGGGGCGGACAGGGGATATGGAGAGACCCAGTACTTC
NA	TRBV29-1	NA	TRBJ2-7	CSVVGRDGSYEQYF	TGCAGCGTTGTGGGTCGGGACGGTTCCTACGAGCAGTACTTC
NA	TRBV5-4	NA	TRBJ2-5	CASRTGKRGGTQYF	TGTGCCAGCAGGACCGGGAAACGAGGGGGGACCCAGTACTTC
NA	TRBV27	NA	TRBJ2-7	CASSLVGGGIRDHEQYF	TGTGCCAGCAGTTTAGTCGGTGGGGGTATCCGGGACCACGAGCAGTACTTC
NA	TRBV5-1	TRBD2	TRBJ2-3	CASSLGLAGATDTQYF	TGCGCCAGCAGTTTGGGACTAGCGGGGGCCACAGATACGCAGTATTTT